The entry below describes one TCR beta chain. This sample was taken from a study of T cells in Graves' hyperthyroidism and ophthalmopathy. Amplification of TCR beta CDR3 regions used RNA as the template. The HTBI primer set served for first-round RT-PCR of the TCR CDR3. TCRdb processed the multiplex PCR reads anew with MiXCR; each CDR3 protein has one entry. The table has about 510,000 distinct CDR3 sequences, approximately 49% seen once. The CDR3 loop spans 16 amino acids. From germline, CDR1 is SQVTM and CDR2 ANQGSEA. Trimming pared 4 bases from V and 0 bases from J, leaving 13 bases between. V usage is TRBV29-1 and J usage is TRBJ2-6; no definite D call. The sequence was collected from an adult woman with Graves' disease, either hyperthyroidism or ophthalmopathy (not recorded which). The sequenced sample consisted of peripheral blood or thyroid tissue (not recorded which). The CDR3 spells CSVAGQRSSGANVLTF. The CDR3 region has the DNA TGCAGCGTTGCCGGCCAGCGTAGCTCTGGGGCCAACGTCCTGACTTTC.